The T cell receptor (beta chain) described here comes from a study of cytomegalovirus exposure and HLA in healthy donors. Study results and limitations: There were 164 TCR beta chains listed as cytomegalovirus-associated. CMV serostatus stood as the only immune exposure information on hand. Analyses of presence and absence presupposed an approximately uniform sequencing depth across donors. In vitro work confirmed that three CMV-associated chains recognize CMV antigens.

Notes on this clone: Antigen unknown. Other DNA sequences within the sample encode an identical CDR3.

The germline V gene encodes CDR1 SGDLS and CDR2 YYNGEE. The CDR3 loop spans 15 amino acids. Trimming took 4 bases from V and 1 from J, leaving 14 bases between them. It was with 60 Vbeta and 13 Jbeta primers that the PCR ran. Repertoires were generated with immunoSEQ multiplex PCR, while TCRdb's copy carries only in-frame clones and drops some. The table has roughly 190,000 clones, more than 80% seen once. The source is a woman in her forties or fifties in good health and CMV-seropositive. The material sequenced was PBMCs. The rearrangement uses TRBV9 and TRBJ2-5, with D maybe TRBD1 (6 bases). The CDR3 is CASSTGDRIQETQYF. CDR3 DNA sequence: TGTGCCAGCAGCACCGGAGACAGGATCCAAGAGACCCAGTACTTC.